The 4 T cell receptor beta chains reported below all come from one sample, sequenced in a study of blood T cell repertoires in COVID-19. The table came from immunoSEQ multiplex PCR; TCRdb's copy has only in-frame clones and leaves some out. The sample records a few hundred thousand clones, about 91% being singletons. Sequences were obtained from peripheral blood. The receptors were sampled from a woman aged 25-40 years with COVID-19, enrolled during active disease.

The rearrangement links TRBV11-2 to TRBJ1-1; D might be TRBD1 (6 bases). There are 16 residues in the CDR3. The V end was cut by 6 bases, the J end by 8 bases, with 25 bases between. Germline CDR1 SGHAT, CDR2 FQNNGV. CDR3 sequence (DNA): TGTGCCAGCAGTGTTCCCACCGGGACAACCTATAAAGAAGCTTTCTTT. Encoded protein: CASSVPTGTTYKEAFF.

This clone appeared once. The chain combines TRBV7-6 with TRBJ1-6; 8 bases line up with TRBD1. Germline CDR1 is SGHVS and CDR2 is FNYEAQ. V trimming: 2 bases; J trimming: 7 bases; junction bases outside the gene matches: 1. There are 14 residues in the CDR3. CDR3 bases: TGTGCCAGCAGCTTAAGGACAGGGAATTCACCCCTCCACTTT. Protein sequence: CASSLRTGNSPLHF. The full variable domain, with the rest looked up from reference TRBV7-6 and TRBJ1-6, is GAGVSQSPRYKVTKRGQDVALRCDPISGHVSLYWYRQALGQGPEFLTYFNYEAQQDKSGLPNDRFSAERPEGSISTLTIQRTEQRDSAMYRCASSLRTGNSPLHFGNGTRLTVT.

As to this clone: This sample includes further DNA sequences coding for the same CDR3. V is TRBV27 and J is TRBJ1-6, with D tentatively TRBD1 (5 bases). From germline, CDR1 is MNHEY and CDR2 SMNVEV (reference sequence). The CDR3 consists of 14 residues. V was trimmed by 2 bases and J by 7 bases, leaving 9 bases between them. CDR3 DNA: TGTGCCAGCAGTTTAAAACAGGTCAATTCACCCCTCCACTTT. It is translated as CASSLKQVNSPLHF.

J is TRBJ1-4 and V is TRBV18; 8 nucleotides match TRBD1. The V gene end was trimmed by 6 bases and the J gene end by 3 bases; junction bases not matched to a gene: 9. Germline CDR1 reads KGHSH; CDR2 reads LQKENI. The CDR3 consists of 16 residues. The CDR3 sequence is CASSPFTGGANEKLFF. CDR3 nucleotides: TGTGCCAGCTCGCCATTCACAGGGGGGGCTAATGAAAAACTGTTTTTT.